Listed below are T cell receptor beta chains from one sample, sequenced in a study of blood T cell repertoires in COVID-19. The assay was immunoSEQ multiplex PCR, and TCRdb's table has in-frame clones only and misses some. The sample lists about 330,000 clones, 88% seen once, with 5% in the top ten. The specimen was PBMCs or T cells enriched from blood (not recorded which). The receptor set was obtained from a man aged 30 to 45 who had recovered from COVID-19. Each CDR3 is given with its conserved first and last residue. D genes are given only for firm matches. Rows may omit the clone size; those that give it use once, few, many or a size class.

size: .; J: TRBJ1-2; V: TRBV5-8; D: .; CDR3: CASSLRWGRGYGYTF; DNA: TGTGCCAGCAGCTTACGGTGGGGAAGGGGTTATGGCTACACCTTC
size: once; J: TRBJ2-5; V: TRBV15; D: .; CDR3: CATSRPGTFQETQYF; DNA: TGTGCCACCAGCAGACCAGGAACCTTCCAAGAGACCCAGTACTTC
size: .; J: TRBJ1-1; V: TRBV3-1/TRBV3-2; D: .; CDR3: CASSQEGGEAFF; DNA: TGTGCCAGCAGCCAAGAGGGGGGGGAAGCTTTCTTT
size: .; J: TRBJ1-2; V: TRBV7-9; D: TRBD1; CDR3: CASSSGTGANYGYTF; DNA: TGTGCCAGCAGCTCAGGGACAGGGGCTAACTATGGCTACACCTTC
size: .; J: TRBJ1-2; V: TRBV6-2/TRBV6-3; D: TRBD1; CDR3: CASSYSRDSPYGYTF; DNA: TGTGCCAGCAGTTACAGCCGGGACAGCCCCTATGGCTACACCTTC
size: .; J: TRBJ1-5; V: TRBV21-1; D: .; CDR3: CASSKVRGQGRSHSNQPQHF; DNA: TGTGCCAGCAGCAAAGTGAGAGGACAGGGGCGATCCCATAGCAATCAGCCCCAGCATTTT
size: .; J: TRBJ1-6; V: TRBV10-3; D: TRBD1; CDR3: CAMGQGNSGSPLHF; DNA: TGTGCCATGGGACAGGGTAATAGTGGTTCACCCCTCCACTTT
size: .; J: TRBJ1-1; V: TRBV6-5; D: TRBD1; CDR3: CASKTGVEAFF; DNA: TGTGCCAGCAAAACAGGGGTTGAAGCTTTCTTT
size: many; J: TRBJ2-7; V: TRBV15; D: .; CDR3: CATSRGQGNGNEQYF; DNA: TGTGCCACCAGCAGGGGCCAGGGGAACGGCAACGAGCAGTACTTC
size: .; J: TRBJ2-7; V: TRBV7-9; D: TRBD1; CDR3: CASSPQGALYHYEQYF; DNA: TGTGCCAGCAGCCCACAGGGGGCTCTTTATCACTACGAGCAGTACTTC
size: .; J: TRBJ1-1; V: TRBV19; D: .; CDR3: CASNVLGSSQASTAFF; DNA: TGTGCCAGTAACGTATTGGGATCATCACAGGCTTCAACAGCTTTCTTT
size: .; J: TRBJ2-1; V: TRBV5-1; D: TRBD2; CDR3: CASSLRLAGGMNEQFF; DNA: TGCGCCAGCAGCTTGCGACTAGCGGGGGGGATGAATGAGCAGTTCTTC
size: .; J: TRBJ2-1; V: TRBV20-1; D: TRBD1; CDR3: CSASKPRQGHNEQFF; DNA: TGCAGTGCTAGTAAACCGCGACAGGGGCACAATGAGCAGTTCTTC
size: .; J: TRBJ2-7; V: TRBV2; D: TRBD2; CDR3: CASSEGGTSFHEQYF; DNA: TGTGCCAGCAGTGAAGGGGGGACTAGCTTCCACGAGCAGTACTTC
size: .; J: TRBJ2-2; V: TRBV2; D: TRBD2; CDR3: CAVEGGGPRELFF; DNA: TGTGCCGTCGAGGGCGGGGGGCCCCGTGAGCTGTTTTTT
size: .; J: TRBJ1-1; V: TRBV5-6; D: .; CDR3: CASSFSTYTEAFF; DNA: TGTGCCAGCAGCTTTAGCACCTACACTGAAGCTTTCTTT
size: .; J: TRBJ1-2; V: TRBV2; D: .; CDR3: CASSDWSYGYTF; DNA: TGTGCCAGCAGTGATTGGAGCTATGGCTACACCTTC
size: .; J: TRBJ1-4; V: TRBV3-1/TRBV3-2; D: TRBD1; CDR3: CASSPTGGADEKLFF; DNA: TGTGCCAGCAGCCCAACAGGGGGGGCGGATGAAAAACTGTTTTTT
size: .; J: TRBJ1-6; V: TRBV28; D: TRBD1; CDR3: CASRAAGTGDNSPLHF; DNA: TGTGCCAGCAGGGCTGCCGGGACAGGGGATAATTCACCCCTCCACTTT
size: .; J: TRBJ2-6; V: TRBV10-3; D: .; CDR3: CAITKSPPGAPGANVLTF; DNA: TGTGCCATCACCAAGAGCCCCCCAGGGGCTCCTGGGGCCAACGTCCTGACTTTC
size: .; J: TRBJ1-1; V: TRBV6-5; D: TRBD1; CDR3: CASSYSAGGYTEAFF; DNA: TGTGCCAGCAGTTACTCGGCAGGGGGCTATACTGAAGCTTTCTTT
size: few; J: TRBJ2-5; V: TRBV7-2; D: TRBD2; CDR3: CASSLNWGLAGDQETQYF; DNA: TGTGCCAGCAGCTTAAATTGGGGACTAGCGGGGGACCAAGAGACCCAGTACTTC
size: once; J: TRBJ2-2; V: TRBV9; D: TRBD2; CDR3: CASSVSPSGGGRATGELFF; DNA: TGTGCCAGCAGCGTATCGCCCAGCGGGGGGGGCAGAGCCACCGGGGAGCTGTTTTTT
size: .; J: TRBJ1-2; V: TRBV4-1; D: .; CDR3: CASSQVSPGEGYGYTF; DNA: TGCGCCAGCAGCCAAGTTTCTCCGGGGGAGGGCTATGGCTACACCTTC
size: .; J: TRBJ2-4; V: TRBV11-2; D: TRBD1; CDR3: CASSLGRDRDSKNIQYF; DNA: TGTGCCAGCAGCTTAGGAAGGGACAGGGATTCCAAAAACATTCAGTACTTC
size: .; J: TRBJ2-5; V: TRBV27; D: TRBD2; CDR3: CASRPSGGGETQYF; DNA: TGTGCCAGCAGACCTAGCGGGGGAGGTGAGACCCAGTACTTC
size: .; J: TRBJ2-5; V: TRBV2; D: TRBD1; CDR3: CASSAGTGSETQYF; DNA: TGTGCCAGCAGTGCCGGGACAGGTAGCGAGACCCAGTACTTC
size: .; J: TRBJ1-6; V: TRBV10-3; D: .; CDR3: CAIKSAGNSPLHF; DNA: TGTGCCATCAAATCGGCAGGGAATTCACCCCTCCACTTT
size: .; J: TRBJ1-3; V: TRBV18; D: TRBD1; CDR3: CASSGTGRSGNTIYF; DNA: TGTGCCAGCTCCGGGACAGGCCGCTCTGGAAACACCATATATTTT
size: .; J: TRBJ2-7; V: TRBV6-5; D: .; CDR3: CASTTWQGGSYEQYF; DNA: TGTGCCAGCACCACATGGCAGGGGGGCTCCTACGAGCAGTACTTC
size: .; J: TRBJ1-4; V: TRBV19; D: TRBD1; CDR3: CASSIMGQLNEKLFF; DNA: TGTGCCAGTAGTATTATGGGACAGCTTAATGAAAAACTGTTTTTT
size: .; J: TRBJ2-7; V: TRBV11-2; D: .; CDR3: CASSLLSEQYF; DNA: TGTGCCAGCAGCTTACTCTCCGAGCAGTACTTC
size: .; J: TRBJ1-1; V: TRBV2; D: .; CDR3: CASSVEVNTEAFF; DNA: TGTGCCAGCAGTGTGGAGGTGAACACTGAAGCTTTCTTT
size: few; J: TRBJ2-3; V: TRBV18; D: .; CDR3: CASSTNFRDTQYF; DNA: TGTGCCAGCTCAACCAACTTTAGAGATACGCAGTATTTT
size: .; J: TRBJ1-6; V: TRBV27; D: TRBD1; CDR3: CASWDRQYNSPLHF; DNA: TGTGCCAGCTGGGACAGGCAATATAATTCACCCCTCCACTTT
size: .; J: TRBJ1-2; V: TRBV15; D: TRBD1; CDR3: CATSIRQGARGYTF; DNA: TGTGCCACCAGCATCAGACAGGGGGCGAGGGGCTACACCTTC
size: .; J: TRBJ2-2; V: TRBV4-2; D: TRBD1; CDR3: CASSRTTGGGTGELFF; DNA: TGTGCCAGCAGCCGAACGACAGGGGGAGGAACCGGGGAGCTGTTTTTT
size: .; J: TRBJ1-2; V: TRBV6-5; D: TRBD1; CDR3: CASSYGQGIFYGYTF; DNA: TGTGCCAGCAGTTACGGACAGGGGATCTTCTATGGCTACACCTTC
size: once; J: TRBJ1-5; V: TRBV25-1; D: .; CDR3: CASNAGGNQPQHF; DNA: TGTGCCAGCAATGCAGGCGGGAATCAGCCCCAGCATTTT
size: .; J: TRBJ1-2; V: TRBV10-1; D: .; CDR3: CASSEYRDGGYTF; DNA: TGCGCCAGCAGTGAGTACCGAGACGGGGGCTACACCTTC